Listed here are 22 T cell receptor beta chains from one sample, sequenced in a study of tumor-infiltrating lymphocytes in primary liver carcinoma. The investigators made TCR beta cDNA from 400 to 550 ng total RNA, using a constant-region primer. What produced the TCR beta libraries was three nested multiplex PCR rounds using slightly modified ARM-PCR. Amplification in the first two PCR rounds was performed using TRBV1-TRBV30 forward primers and a C-beta reverse primer for around 9 cycles each. TCRdb called the multiplex PCR reads again in MiXCR, with one record for every CDR3 protein. The sample includes some 190,000 distinct CDR3 sequences, over 50% of them seen just once. Unsorted whole blood supplied the RNA, and germline DNA was extracted too. Sequencing was performed on peripheral blood. These receptors came from a man in his forties or fifties with primary liver carcinoma and hepatitis B virus infection.

As concerns this clonotype: The germline gene is not matched at one end of the junction; a read error may be the cause. The CDR3 sequence: CTSSPWGTAKDTQYF. CDR3 coding DNA: TGTACCAGCAGCCCCTGGGGGACAGCGAAAGATACCCAGTACTTC. The chain links TRBV11-2 to TRBJ2-5; TRBD1 matches at 7 bases. Germline-derived CDR1 and CDR2 are SGHAT and FQNNGV. This CDR3 is 15 amino acids long.

The chain uses TRBV6-5 and TRBJ2-7; D might be TRBD1 or TRBD2, each matching 5 bases. V lost 6 bases and J lost 0, with 15 bases in between. Germline V lookup: CDR1 MNHEY, CDR2 SVGAGI. The CDR3 is made up of 15 amino acids. The CDR3 nucleotides read TGTGCCAGCAGGATGCACGGGGACCTCTCCTACGAGCAGTACTTC. Residues: CASRMHGDLSYEQYF.

This clonotype was recorded many times. The chain links TRBV11-2 to TRBJ2-1; D is undetermined. V lost 2 bases and J 3 bases, leaving 14 bases between the germline ends. CDR3 length: 16 amino acids. CDR1 and CDR2 from the germline V gene are SGHAT and FQNNGV. CDR3 region: CASSLYWQENYNEQFF. The CDR3 region has the DNA TGTGCCAGCAGCTTATACTGGCAGGAGAACTACAATGAGCAGTTCTTC.

The J gene is TRBJ2-7, the V gene TRBV10-3, with D perhaps being TRBD1 or TRBD2 (5 bases each). CDR1 ENHRY and CDR2 SYGVKD come from the germline V gene. Trimming shortened V by 0 bases and J by 5 bases, and 8 bases separated the two germline ends. This CDR3 has 13 amino acids. This chain's CDR3 is CAISESGVHEQYF. For the CDR3, the DNA is TGTGCCATCAGTGAGTCGGGGGTTCACGAGCAGTACTTC.

The genes are TRBV29-1 and TRBJ2-3; TRBD1 matches 10 bases. This CDR3 is 14 amino acids long. Germline assignment: CDR1 SQVTM and CDR2 ANQGSEA. With V trimmed by 0 bases and J by 4 bases, 1 base remained unmatched. The DNA for the CDR3 is TGCAGCGTTGAAGACGGGACAGGGGCAGATACGCAGTATTTT. Amino acid sequence: CSVEDGTGADTQYF.

This clonotype was counted a few times. The V and J genes are TRBV29-1 and TRBJ2-1; D not resolved. The V end was cut by 2 bases, the J end by 3 bases, with 8 bases between. This CDR3 is built from 13 residues. Germline V CDR1 and CDR2: SQVTM, ANQGSEA. The DNA of the CDR3 is TGCAGCGTTGAACCCACTTTCTACAATGAGCAGTTCTTC. It encodes CSVEPTFYNEQFF.

The V gene is TRBV12-3 or TRBV12-4, the J gene TRBJ1-1; D is uncertain. V was trimmed by 2 bases and J by 1 base, leaving 14 bases between them. There are 16 residues in the CDR3. This CDR3 is CASSLRHGKPNTEAFF. The CDR3, as DNA: TGTGCCAGCAGTTTAAGGCATGGGAAACCGAACACTGAAGCTTTCTTT.

This clonotype was seen a few times. The genes are TRBV29-1 and TRBJ1-1; D call uncertain. Germline V gene data show CDR1 as SQVTM and CDR2 as ANQGSEA. The CDR3 sequence is 12 residues long. V dropped 6 bases and J dropped 3 bases, with 11 bases sitting between them. This CDR3 is CSVGSGDTEAFF. As DNA, the CDR3 is TGCAGCGTCGGCAGCGGTGACACTGAAGCTTTCTTT.

The sample holds many counts of this clonotype. V usage is TRBV12-3 or TRBV12-4 and J usage is TRBJ2-5; D is possibly TRBD1 (5 bases). CDR3 length: 11 residues. V gave up 5 bases and J gave up 10 bases, with 11 bases separating them. CDR3 coding DNA: TGTGCCAGCAGTGCCGCAGGGTTCCAGTACTTC. Protein sequence: CASSAAGFQYF.

This clonotype was picked up a small number of times. V usage is TRBV7-9 and J usage is TRBJ2-1, with 10 bases that match TRBD2. The ends lost 9 bases at V and 5 bases at J; junction bases unmatched: 7. The CDR3 is made up of 14 amino acids. CDR1 is SEHNR and CDR2 is FQNEAQ in the germline V gene (reference sequence). CDR3 loop: CASSLGTSDNEQFF. The CDR3 bases are TGTGCCAGTAGTCTAGGGACTAGCGACAATGAGCAGTTCTTC.

This clonotype was detected a few times. The chain carries TRBV7-9 and TRBJ2-7; D gene uncertain. Between the trimmed V and J ends, which lost 4 bases and 6 bases, there was a span of 13 bases. In germline, CDR1 is SEHNR, CDR2 FQNEAQ (reference sequence). The CDR3 totals 13 residues. The CDR3 reads CASSSRLDSEQYF. The CDR3 DNA reads as TGTGCCAGCAGCTCCCGTCTGGATTCCGAGCAGTACTTC.

For this clonotype: A much larger clone lies a single base off, so this may be a read error. This sequence joins TRBV6-5 and TRBJ1-5; D not certain. Germline assignment: CDR1 MNHEY and CDR2 SVGAGI. Trimming stripped 6 bases from V and 4 bases from J, with 10 bases between. CDR3 length: 13 residues. CDR3 protein: CASRRAANQPQHF. The CDR3 DNA follows: TGTGCCAGCAGGCGGGCCGCTAATCAGCCCCAGCATTTT.

A few counts support this clonotype. The V call is TRBV7-9, the J call TRBJ1-2; 7 nucleotides line up with TRBD1. Germline V gene sequence: CDR1 SEHNR, CDR2 FQNEAQ (reference sequence). The CDR3 length is 15 residues. After removal of 5 bases from V and 4 bases from J, the junction contained 10 bases not matched to a gene. Here the CDR3 reads CASSKAGQAVYGYTF. CDR3 DNA: TGTGCCAGCAGCAAAGCCGGACAGGCCGTCTATGGCTACACCTTC. The full variable domain, rest sourced from reference TRBV7-9 and TRBJ1-2, is DTGVSQNPRHKITKRGQNVTFRCDPISEHNRLYWYRQTLGQGPEFLTYFQNEAQLEKSRLLSDRFSAERPKGSFSTLEIQRTEQGDSAMYLCASSKAGQAVYGYTFGSGTRLTVV.

This clonotype was seen many times. This rearrangement joins TRBV29-1 to TRBJ1-4; D unresolved. This CDR3 has 15 amino acids. V lost 2 bases and J 0 bases, leaving 10 bases between the germline ends. Germline V CDR1 and CDR2: SQVTM, ANQGSEA. The CDR3: CSVELGSATNEKLFF. In nucleotides, the CDR3 is TGCAGCGTTGAATTGGGGTCAGCAACTAATGAAAAACTGTTTTTT.

Only one count was recorded for this clonotype. This may be a read error, as it is one base from a much larger clone. V gene TRBV10-3 combines with J gene TRBJ1-1, with 8 bases identical to TRBD1. The CDR3 contains 13 residues. Germline V CDR1 and CDR2: ENHRY, SYGVKD. CDR3 amino acids: CDIRLTGDTEAFF. The CDR3 bases are TGTGACATCAGATTGACAGGGGACACTGAAGCTTTCTTT.

The V and J genes are TRBV6-6 and TRBJ1-4; unclear D gene. The V gene lost 8 bases and the J gene lost 5 bases, with 12 bases spanning the gap. Germline lookup yields CDR1 MNHNY and CDR2 SVGAGI (reference sequence). The CDR3 covers 13 residues. This chain's CDR3 is CASQAGRNEKLFF. CDR3 DNA: TGTGCCAGCCAGGCCGGTCGAAATGAAAAACTGTTTTTT.

With regard to this clonotype: It may be a read error: a sequence one base away is much more abundant. The chain employs TRBV29-1 and TRBJ2-5, with TRBD1 identical over 8 bases. The CDR3 is 13 amino acids. Germline values: CDR1 SQVTM, CDR2 ANQGSEA. CDR3 coding DNA: TGCAGCGTGGAGACAGGGGCGGAAGAGGCCCAGTACTTC. It codes for CSVETGAEEAQYF.

Comment on this clonotype: At one end the junction does not follow the germline gene, possibly because of a read error. The chain combines TRBV5-5 with TRBJ1-1; D unresolved. The CDR3 totals 13 residues. Germline assignment: CDR1 SGHKS and CDR2 YYEKEE (reference sequence). The CDR3, as DNA: TGTTCCAGCAGCTTGGGTCCTCATGCTGAAGCTTTCTTT. It translates to CSSSLGPHAEAFF.

This chain joins TRBV10-3 and TRBJ2-5; perhaps TRBD2 as D (5 bases). The CDR3 is made up of 12 amino acids. Germline assignment: CDR1 ENHRY and CDR2 SYGVKD. Trimming shortened V by 6 bases and J by 4 bases, and 9 bases separated the two germline ends. The CDR3 bases are TGTGCCATCAGCCCCCGGGGAGAGACCCAGTACTTC. Translation gives CAISPRGETQYF.

The chain carries TRBV28 and TRBJ2-2; TRBD2 agrees at 7 bases. The CDR3 sequence is 18 residues long. CDR1 is MDHEN and CDR2 is SYDVKM in the germline V gene. The junction had 13 bases not matched to a gene; V was cut back by 6 bases and J by 0 bases. CDR3 bases: TGTGCCAGCAGATCAACTAGCGCGCCGATATCGAACACCGGGGAGCTGTTTTTT. Protein product: CASRSTSAPISNTGELFF.

This chain connects TRBV5-4 to TRBJ2-1; 9 bases are shared with TRBD1. Trimming took 4 bases from V and 3 from J; bases not matched to a gene: 5. Germline loops: CDR1 SGHNT, CDR2 YYREEE (reference sequence). This CDR3 is built from 15 residues. Here the CDR3 DNA reads TGTGCCAGCAGCCTCCGGGACAGGGTCTACAATGAGCAGTTCTTC. This sequence encodes CASSLRDRVYNEQFF.

On this clonotype itself: The junction differs from germline at one of its ends, possibly a read error. The V and J genes are TRBV6-6 and TRBJ1-2; no definite D call. The CDR3 is 18 residues long. The germline V gene has CDR1 MNHNY and CDR2 SVGAGI (reference sequence). In nucleotides, the CDR3 is TGTACCAGCAGTCCCCCTCTTCATGGACCCTTTCCTAACTATGGCTACACCTTC. The encoded protein is CTSSPPLHGPFPNYGYTF.